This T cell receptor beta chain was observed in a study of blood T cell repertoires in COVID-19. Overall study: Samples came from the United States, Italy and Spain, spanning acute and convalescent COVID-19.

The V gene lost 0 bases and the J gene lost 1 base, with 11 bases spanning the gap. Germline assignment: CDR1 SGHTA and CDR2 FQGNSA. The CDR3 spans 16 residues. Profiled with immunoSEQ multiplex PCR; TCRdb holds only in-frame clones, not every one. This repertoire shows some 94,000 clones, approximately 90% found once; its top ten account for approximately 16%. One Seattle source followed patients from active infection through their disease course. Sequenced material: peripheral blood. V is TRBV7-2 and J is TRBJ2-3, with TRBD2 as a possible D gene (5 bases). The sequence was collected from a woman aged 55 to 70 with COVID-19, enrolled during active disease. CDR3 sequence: CASSLAALAGTDTQYF. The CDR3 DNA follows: TGTGCCAGCAGCTTAGCGGCTCTAGCCGGCACAGATACGCAGTATTTT. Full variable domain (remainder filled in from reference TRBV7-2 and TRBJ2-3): GAGVSQSPSNKVTEKGKDVELRCDPISGHTALYWYRQSLGQGLEFLIYFQGNSAPDKSGLPSDRFSAERTGGSVSTLTIQRTQQEDSAVYLCASSLAALAGTDTQYFGPGTRLTVL.